Following are 28 T cell receptor beta chains from one sample sequenced in a study of shared clonotypes between healthy human individuals. Assay used: immunoSEQ multiplex PCR; TCRdb lists only in-frame clones, some missing. Here the sample spans more than 850,000 clones, around three quarters being singletons. The specimen sequenced was memory CD4+ T cells from PBMCs. The sample's subset: CD45RA-negative fraction. Every receptor here comes from a man aged 18-30 years in good health. Some clones in this sample may be carry-over from other donors' samples.

The V and J genes are TRBV27 and TRBJ2-2; 16 bases align to TRBD2. V lost 7 bases to trimming and J lost 4 bases; unmatched junction nucleotides: 6. The CDR3 spans 17 residues. In germline, CDR1 is MNHEY, CDR2 SMNVEV (reference sequence). CDR3 DNA sequence: TGTGCCAGCACCTCCGGGACTAGCGGGAGGGTCACCGGGGAGCTGTTTTTT. Encoded protein: CASTSGTSGRVTGELFF.

This chain uses TRBV19 with TRBJ2-7; 10 bases are a match to TRBD2. The CDR3 sequence is 14 residues long. Germline assignment: CDR1 LNHDA and CDR2 SQIVND (reference sequence). J was trimmed by 3 bases and V by 4 bases; bases with no gene match: 3. CDR3 bases: TGTGCCAGTAGTACCGGGACTAGCGACTACGAGCAGTACTTC. It specifies CASSTGTSDYEQYF.

Concerning this clone itself: Other DNA sequences within the sample encode an identical CDR3. The chain joins TRBV7-2 to TRBJ2-6; D is ambiguous. The CDR3 extends over 16 amino acids. CDR1 SGHTA and CDR2 FQGNSA come from the germline V gene. V lost 1 base, J lost 0 bases, and 7 bases lay in between. The CDR3 DNA reads as TGTGCCAGCAGCTTAGGGGGTGTCTCTGGGGCCAACGTCCTGACTTTC. Protein sequence: CASSLGGVSGANVLTF.

This clone has just a few counts. This chain joins TRBV9 and TRBJ1-5; D call uncertain. The CDR3 is made up of 15 amino acids. Trimming pared 0 bases from V and 6 bases from J, leaving 13 bases between. Germline CDR1 SGDLS, CDR2 YYNGEE. CDR3 loop: CASSVESGSGQPQHF. The CDR3 coding sequence is TGTGCCAGCAGCGTAGAGTCCGGGAGCGGTCAGCCCCAGCATTTT.

V and J are TRBV4-3 and TRBJ2-3; 9 nucleotides align to TRBD2. The ends lost 0 bases at V and 6 bases at J; junction bases unmatched: 1. This CDR3 region has 14 residues. Germline V gene data show CDR1 as LGHNA and CDR2 as YSLEER. CDR3 sequence reads: CASSQDGTSDTQYF. The CDR3 region has the DNA TGCGCCAGCAGCCAAGATGGGACTAGCGATACGCAGTATTTT.

V gene TRBV10-3 combines with J gene TRBJ2-3; D gene uncertain. Trimming took 6 bases from V and 1 from J, leaving 8 bases between them. The CDR3 has 13 residues. Germline V gene sequence: CDR1 ENHRY, CDR2 SYGVKD. The CDR3 is CAIRDAGTDTQYF. Here the CDR3 DNA reads TGTGCCATCAGAGACGCGGGCACAGATACGCAGTATTTT.

J is TRBJ2-7 and V is TRBV4-2, with D maybe TRBD1 (5 bases). Germline V gene data show CDR1 as LGHNA and CDR2 as YNFKEQ. V dropped 0 bases and J dropped 2 bases, with 23 bases sitting between them. This CDR3 comprises 19 residues. CDR3 DNA: TGTGCCAGCAGCCAAGATCTTGTGGCGCCAGGGAAGTTGGCCTACGAGCAGTACTTC. It translates to CASSQDLVAPGKLAYEQYF.

The gene calls are TRBV5-1 and TRBJ2-2; perhaps TRBD2 as D (6 bases). V lost 3 bases and J lost 3, with 9 bases in between. This CDR3 is built from 14 residues. The germline V gene has CDR1 SGHRS and CDR2 YFSETQ. CDR3 protein: CASSSTSHTGELFF. In DNA form, the CDR3 reads TGCGCCAGCAGCTCTACTAGCCACACCGGGGAGCTGTTTTTT.

The chain is built from TRBV23-1 and TRBJ1-2, with D unclear. TRBV23-1 is an ORF, and what it does is uncertain. CDR3 length: 14 residues. V was clipped by 2 bases and J by 3 bases, with 10 bases between them. The CDR3 reads CASSQLLVDYGYTF. In nucleotides, the CDR3 is TGCGCCAGCAGTCAACTGCTAGTGGACTATGGCTACACCTTC.

This sequence joins TRBV5-1 and TRBJ2-7; 10 positions match TRBD2. With V trimmed by 6 bases and J by 4 bases, 19 bases remained unmatched. This CDR3 has 18 amino acids. From germline, CDR1 is SGHRS and CDR2 YFSETQ. The DNA for the CDR3 is TGCGCCAGCACCCAGAGGATGGTAGCGGGAGGCACCCCTTACGAGCAGTACTTC. This encodes CASTQRMVAGGTPYEQYF.

This clone showed up just once. Different DNA sequences within this sample yield the same CDR3. The chain carries TRBV9 and TRBJ2-7; tentatively, D is TRBD2 (6 bases). The V gene's germline CDR1 is SGDLS and CDR2 YYNGEE. Trimming cost V 2 bases and J 0 bases, with 6 bases left between them. CDR3 length: 13 residues. The DNA for the CDR3 is TGTGCCAGCAGCGTGACTAGCTCCTACGAGCAGTACTTC. Residues: CASSVTSSYEQYF.

The gene calls are TRBV6-5 and TRBJ1-5; perhaps TRBD1 as D (5 bases). The V end was cut by 6 bases, the J end by 3 bases, with 9 bases between. Germline V gene lookup returns CDR1 MNHEY and CDR2 SVGAGI. This CDR3 contains 13 residues. This CDR3 is CASRGQINQPQHF. As DNA, the CDR3 is TGTGCCAGCAGAGGACAAATCAATCAGCCCCAGCATTTT.

The chain recombines TRBV7-3 with TRBJ2-1, with 16 bases fitting TRBD2. The J segment lost 9 bases and the V segment lost 2 bases, leaving 4 bases of the junction unmatched. This CDR3 has 16 amino acids. CDR1 SGHTA and CDR2 FQGTGA come from the germline V gene. The CDR3 reads CASSLRGTSGRGEQFF. CDR3 bases: TGTGCCAGCAGCTTACGGGGGACTAGCGGGAGGGGTGAGCAGTTCTTC.

The chain recombines TRBV7-9 with TRBJ1-4; 10 nucleotides match TRBD1. The CDR3 is 16 residues long. Germline V gives CDR1 SEHNR, CDR2 FQNEAQ (reference sequence). With V trimmed by 3 bases and J by 3 bases, 4 bases remained unmatched. In nucleotides, the CDR3 is TGTGCCAGCAGCTTGGGACAGGGGTGGTCTAATGAAAAACTGTTTTTT. Protein: CASSLGQGWSNEKLFF.

This clone is a singleton in its sample. The chain combines TRBV19 with TRBJ2-5; 9 bases are shared with TRBD2. Germline V gene lookup returns CDR1 LNHDA and CDR2 SQIVND (reference sequence). The V and J ends lost 5 bases and 2 bases, in that order; junction bases with no gene match: 3. The CDR3 loop spans 14 amino acids. The DNA for the CDR3 is TGTGCCAGTAGTCTAGGACTAGCGCAAGAGACCCAGTACTTC. This translates into CASSLGLAQETQYF.

DNA of the CDR3: TGTGCCAGCAGCTTAGGAGGTGGTAGCGCAGATACGCAGTATTTT. This gives the protein CASSLGGGSADTQYF. This rearrangement joins TRBV7-9 to TRBJ2-3; D perhaps matches TRBD2 (5 bases). V gave up 1 base and J gave up 4 bases, with 12 bases separating them. Germline CDR1 reads SEHNR; CDR2 reads FQNEAQ (reference sequence). This CDR3 spans 15 amino acids. Supplemented by reference TRBV7-9 and TRBJ2-3, the full variable domain reads DTGVSQNPRHKITKRGQNVTFRCDPISEHNRLYWYRQTLGQGPEFLTYFQNEAQLEKSRLLSDRFSAERPKGSFSTLEIQRTEQGDSAMYLCASSLGGGSADTQYFGPGTRLTVL.

This chain connects TRBV18 to TRBJ1-3; 7 nucleotides match TRBD1. The J segment lost 4 bases and the V segment lost 7 bases, leaving 10 bases of the junction unmatched. This CDR3 contains 15 residues. The germline gives CDR1 KGHSH, CDR2 LQKENI. The CDR3 region is CASYRDRAPGNTIYF. In DNA form, the CDR3 reads TGTGCCAGCTACCGAGACAGGGCCCCCGGAAACACCATATATTTT.

This clone was picked up a small number of times. V and J are TRBV5-1 and TRBJ2-2; the match to TRBD1 covers 8 bases. Trimming removed 4 bases from V and 5 bases from J; junction bases left unmatched: 10. Germline V gene data show CDR1 as SGHRS and CDR2 as YFSETQ. CDR3 size: 16 residues. CDR3 DNA: TGCGCCAGCAGCAAAATACCGGGACAGGAAACCGGGGAGCTGTTTTTT. This translates into CASSKIPGQETGELFF.

A single count supports this clone. The rearrangement uses TRBV28 and TRBJ2-5; TRBD2 might be the D (5 bases). This CDR3 comprises 10 residues. V lost 5 bases to trimming and J lost 14 bases, with 12 bases between them. Germline V gives CDR1 MDHEN, CDR2 SYDVKM. CDR3 sequence (DNA): TGTGCCAGCAGTCGGGATAGCTCATACTTC. The encoded protein is CASSRDSSYF.

This rearrangement joins TRBV6-1 to TRBJ1-2, with no clear D. Trimming removed 6 bases from V and 2 bases from J, with 13 bases in between. Per germline, CDR1 MNHNS and CDR2 SASEGT. The length of the CDR3 is 14 residues. CDR3 in amino acids: CASRVLIKNYGYTF. In nucleotides, the CDR3 is TGTGCCAGCAGAGTATTAATAAAGAACTATGGCTACACCTTC.

The rearrangement links TRBV6-5 to TRBJ1-1; D remains ambiguous. The germline V gene has CDR1 MNHEY and CDR2 SVGAGI. V lost 7 bases, J lost 7 bases, and 10 bases lay in between. This CDR3 region has 11 residues. The CDR3 sequence: CASTFGREAFF. For the CDR3, the DNA is TGTGCCAGCACCTTCGGGCGTGAAGCTTTCTTT.

This chain joins TRBV18 and TRBJ1-3; D uncertain. Germline V lookup: CDR1 KGHSH, CDR2 LQKENI. V dropped 3 bases and J dropped 4 bases, with 16 bases sitting between them. The CDR3 contains 16 residues. CDR3 region: CASSPGVSSLGNTIYF. As DNA, the CDR3 is TGTGCCAGCTCACCGGGAGTCAGCAGCCTCGGAAACACCATATATTTT.

V and J are TRBV28 and TRBJ1-5; D possibly corresponds to TRBD1 (5 bases). The V end was cut by 4 bases, the J end by 6 bases, with 13 bases between. The CDR3 loop spans 14 amino acids. Germline values: CDR1 MDHEN, CDR2 SYDVKM. This CDR3 is CASSYLGQFQPQHF. DNA of the CDR3: TGTGCCAGCAGTTACCTGGGGCAGTTTCAGCCCCAGCATTTT.

The J gene is TRBJ1-2, the V gene TRBV10-3; D might be TRBD1 (5 bases). This CDR3 is built from 13 residues. The germline V gene encodes CDR1 ENHRY and CDR2 SYGVKD. Trimming cost V 0 bases and J 8 bases, with 10 bases left between them. This chain's CDR3 is CAISESNRWGYTF. The DNA for the CDR3 is TGTGCCATCAGTGAGTCGAACAGGTGGGGCTACACCTTC.

The gene calls are TRBV5-1 and TRBJ2-5; 8 bases fit TRBD1. After removal of 4 bases from V and 2 bases from J, the junction contained 7 bases not matched to a gene. CDR3 length: 15 amino acids. Germline V gene lookup returns CDR1 SGHRS and CDR2 YFSETQ. The CDR3 is CASSTGQGDQETQYF. For the CDR3, the DNA is TGCGCCAGCAGCACCGGACAGGGAGATCAAGAGACCCAGTACTTC. The complete variable domain, with remaining parts taken from reference TRBV5-1 and TRBJ2-5, reads KAGVTQTPRYLIKTRGQQVTLSCSPISGHRSVSWYQQTPGQGLQFLFEYFSETQRNKGNFPGRFSGRQFSNSRSEMNVSTLELGDSALYLCASSTGQGDQETQYFGPGTRLLVL.

The genes are TRBV28 and TRBJ1-2; D is perhaps TRBD1 (5 bases). V was shortened by 3 bases and J by 3 bases, with 11 bases between the two germline ends. CDR3 length equals 14 residues. CDR1 is MDHEN, CDR2 SYDVKM, per germline. The CDR3 loop is CASSFGRVDYGYTF. The CDR3 nucleotides read TGTGCCAGCAGTTTCGGCAGGGTTGACTATGGCTACACCTTC.

CDR3 sequence: CASSLDQGSSYNEQFF. The CDR3 DNA is TGTGCCAGCAGCTTGGATCAGGGGAGCTCCTACAATGAGCAGTTCTTC. This chain links TRBV5-6 with TRBJ2-1; tentatively, D is TRBD1 (6 bases). V was trimmed by 0 bases and J by 0 bases, leaving 10 bases between them. CDR3 size: 16 residues. The germline V gene encodes CDR1 SGHDT and CDR2 YYEEEE.

This chain uses TRBV5-1 with TRBJ2-1; the match to TRBD2 covers 7 bases. V was pared by 0 bases and J by 3 bases, with 3 bases of the junction left unmatched. This CDR3 region has 15 residues. CDR1 and CDR2 (germline): SGHRS, YFSETQ. CDR3 DNA sequence: TGCGCCAGCAGCTTGGGACTAGCAAACTACAATGAGCAGTTCTTC. Protein: CASSLGLANYNEQFF.